One and the same sample provided the 20 T cell receptor beta chains below, sequenced in a study of cytomegalovirus exposure and HLA in healthy donors. The study ran its PCR with 60 Vbeta and 13 Jbeta primers. Measured with immunoSEQ multiplex PCR; TCRdb has only the in-frame clones, and not every one. The sample has 150,000 to 200,000 clones, 75% to 85% seen once; the top ten hold under 2%. Sequencing was done on a sample of PBMCs. The receptor source for this set is a man aged 18 to 35 in good health and CMV-seronegative.

The V gene is TRBV10-3, the J gene TRBJ2-7; D gene uncertain. The germline V and J ends were trimmed by 6 bases and 4 bases, with 7 bases remaining between them. Germline CDR1 ENHRY, CDR2 SYGVKD. The CDR3 covers 11 residues. CDR3 sequence reads: CAISREYEQYF. The CDR3 coding sequence is TGTGCCATCAGCCGCGAATACGAGCAGTACTTC.

A few counts support this clone. The CDR3 spells CASSSPLGPPYEQYF. The CDR3 DNA follows: TGTGCCAGCAGCTCTCCGTTGGGGCCCCCCTACGAGCAGTACTTC. The chain carries TRBV5-4 and TRBJ2-7; a weak D match, TRBD1 (5 bases). Germline V gene lookup returns CDR1 SGHNT and CDR2 YYREEE (reference sequence). Trimming cost V 3 bases and J 2 bases, with 15 bases left between them. The CDR3 totals 15 residues.

The chain joins TRBV29-1 to TRBJ1-2; D perhaps matches TRBD1 (6 bases). CDR3 length: 12 residues. CDR1 and CDR2 from the germline V gene are SQVTM and ANQGSEA. Trimming took off 2 bases at V and 4 bases at J, with 8 bases between the two ends. CDR3 protein: CSVERGAYGYTF. CDR3 coding DNA: TGCAGCGTTGAACGGGGGGCCTATGGCTACACCTTC.

This rearrangement joins TRBV27 to TRBJ1-5, with D perhaps TRBD1 (6 bases). V dropped 4 bases and J dropped 7 bases, with 14 bases sitting between them. The CDR3 sequence is 14 residues long. Germline V CDR1 and CDR2: MNHEY, SMNVEV (reference sequence). The CDR3 DNA is TGTGCCAGCAGTTCAGGGGCTGGCGGACAGCCCCAGCATTTT. Translating gives CASSSGAGGQPQHF.

This chain links TRBV10-3 with TRBJ1-1; possible D gene TRBD1, 6 bases. The germline V gene encodes CDR1 ENHRY and CDR2 SYGVKD. The germline V and J ends were trimmed by 7 bases and 5 bases, with 14 bases remaining between them. The CDR3 length is 13 residues. The CDR3, as DNA: TGTGCCATCAAGCAGGGGACGGGGACTGAAGCTTTCTTT. Amino acid sequence: CAIKQGTGTEAFF.

This chain links TRBV6-1 with TRBJ1-6; the D is unclear. This CDR3 comprises 17 residues. Germline CDR1 is MNHNS and CDR2 is SASEGT. The germline V and J ends were trimmed by 2 bases and 9 bases, with 20 bases remaining between them. DNA of the CDR3: TGTGCCAGCAGTGAAATGGTGGGAGGGTGGACGAGTTCACCCCTCCACTTT. Protein product: CASSEMVGGWTSSPLHF.

V is TRBV6-1 and J is TRBJ2-5; maybe TRBD2 (6 bases). The J call is uncertain, as TRBJ2-7 better fits the DNA end. Per the germline V gene, CDR1 is MNHNS and CDR2 is SASEGT. This CDR3 has 15 residues. The CDR3 sequence is CASSEWQTSSYEQYF. The CDR3 DNA follows: TGTGCCAGCAGTGAGTGGCAGACTAGCTCCTACGAGCAGTACTTC.

The chain links TRBV20-1 to TRBJ1-2; D is unresolved. The CDR3 length is 11 residues. V lost 5 bases and J 5 bases, leaving 9 bases between the germline ends. Germline V gene data show CDR1 as DFQATT and CDR2 as SNEGSKA (reference sequence). This CDR3 is CSAVVPYGYTF. In DNA, the CDR3 is TGCAGTGCTGTAGTTCCGTATGGCTACACCTTC.

The chain uses TRBV14 and TRBJ1-4; 7 nucleotides agree with TRBD1. V lost 4 bases to trimming and J lost 10 bases; unmatched junction nucleotides: 12. Germline V gene lookup returns CDR1 SGHDN and CDR2 FVKESK. CDR3 size: 15 residues. CDR3 in amino acids: CASSPHRGAPRKLFF. CDR3 nucleotides: TGTGCCAGCAGCCCCCACAGGGGCGCTCCACGAAAACTGTTTTTT.

This clone has only a few counts. The chain carries TRBV29-1 and TRBJ1-1; tentative D call: TRBD1 (6 bases). Trimming took off 3 bases at V and 0 bases at J, with 11 bases between the two ends. Germline-derived CDR1 and CDR2 are SQVTM and ANQGSEA. The CDR3 covers 14 residues. DNA of the CDR3: TGCAGCGTTGACCAGGGGAGGGTGAACACTGAAGCTTTCTTT. Its protein is CSVDQGRVNTEAFF. The full variable domain, rest sourced from reference TRBV29-1 and TRBJ1-1, is SAVISQKPSRDICQRGTSLTIQCQVDSQVTMMFWYRQQPGQSLTLIATANQGSEATYESGFVIDKFPISRPNLTFSTLTVSNMSPEDSSIYLCSVDQGRVNTEAFFGQGTRLTVV.

The gene calls are TRBV5-1 and TRBJ2-7; D is unresolved. The V gene's germline CDR1 is SGHRS and CDR2 YFSETQ. Trimming removed 2 bases from V and 3 bases from J, with 15 bases in between. The CDR3 totals 15 residues. As DNA, the CDR3 is TGCGCCAGCAGCTTATTACGTGGGCAGGACTACGAGCAGTACTTC. Translating gives CASSLLRGQDYEQYF.

The rearrangement uses TRBV19 and TRBJ2-6, with TRBD1 as a possible D gene (6 bases). CDR3 size: 15 residues. CDR1 and CDR2 from the germline V gene are LNHDA and SQIVND (reference sequence). The V and J ends lost 7 bases and 0 bases respectively, with 10 bases between them. The CDR3 loop reads CASNGQRSGANVLTF. In DNA, the CDR3 is TGTGCCAGTAACGGACAGCGCTCTGGGGCCAACGTCCTGACTTTC.

The chain has TRBV27 and TRBJ2-7; TRBD2 agrees at 8 bases. With 5 bases clipped from V and 3 bases from J, the junction kept 12 bases outside the gene matches. Germline V gene sequence: CDR1 MNHEY, CDR2 SMNVEV (reference sequence). The CDR3 extends over 16 amino acids. The DNA of the CDR3 is TGTGCCAGCAGTAGCCCCCTTCGGGGGGGCAGCTACGAGCAGTACTTC. It codes for CASSSPLRGGSYEQYF.

V usage is TRBV27 and J usage is TRBJ2-3; 7 bases are shared with TRBD2. After removal of 6 bases from V and 8 bases from J, the junction contained 5 bases not matched to a gene. Germline V gene lookup returns CDR1 MNHEY and CDR2 SMNVEV (reference sequence). CDR3 length equals 12 residues. CDR3 DNA: TGTGCCAGCAGACCTCCGGGAGGTACGCAGTATTTT. This encodes CASRPPGGTQYF.

V gene TRBV7-2 combines with J gene TRBJ2-1; D may be TRBD1 (6 bases). Germline CDR1 and CDR2: SGHTA and FQGNSA. The V gene lost 1 base and the J gene lost 7 bases, with 14 bases spanning the gap. The CDR3 extends over 15 amino acids. For the CDR3, the DNA is TGTGCCAGCAGCTTAGATGGGGCAGGGGCGAATGAGCAGTTCTTC. It translates to CASSLDGAGANEQFF.

The rearrangement uses TRBV19 and TRBJ1-1; TRBD1 aligns across 8 bases. The CDR3 has 13 amino acids. The trim removed 3 bases at V and 11 bases at J, leaving 8 bases unmatched. CDR1 LNHDA and CDR2 SQIVND come from the germline V gene (reference sequence). The CDR3 sequence: CASSITQGVRAFF. Written as DNA, the CDR3 is TGTGCCAGTAGTATCACACAGGGGGTTCGGGCTTTCTTT.

The gene calls are TRBV2 and TRBJ1-1; TRBD1 agrees at 7 bases. The CDR3 loop spans 15 amino acids. The trim removed 2 bases at V and 10 bases at J, leaving 13 bases unmatched. CDR1 and CDR2 (germline): SNHLY, FYNNEI. CDR3 nucleotide sequence: TGTGCCAGCAGTGAACAAATCCTGGACAGGCGCCCAGCTTTCTTT. This sequence encodes CASSEQILDRRPAFF.

The chain carries TRBV10-3 and TRBJ2-7; TRBD1 aligns across 10 bases. The CDR3 is 16 residues long. The germline V gene has CDR1 ENHRY and CDR2 SYGVKD. V gave up 6 bases and J gave up 3 bases; unmatched junction bases: 11. CDR3 in DNA: TGTGCCATCAGGGGGGGATCCGGGACAGGGGTCTACGAGCAGTACTTC. Its protein product is CAIRGGSGTGVYEQYF.

The table lists this clone with a few counts. V is TRBV28 and J is TRBJ2-5; 7 bases line up with TRBD1. Per the germline V gene, CDR1 is MDHEN and CDR2 is SYDVKM. The CDR3 is made up of 12 amino acids. V gave up 3 bases and J gave up 7 bases; unmatched junction bases: 2. CDR3 sequence reads: CASSLPGGTQYF. Written as DNA, the CDR3 is TGTGCCAGCAGTTTGCCAGGGGGGACCCAGTACTTC.

This chain uses TRBV5-4 with TRBJ2-5, with D perhaps matching TRBD2 (6 bases). V shed 0 bases and J shed 5 bases, with 17 bases lying between them. The CDR3 is made up of 16 amino acids. The germline V gene has CDR1 SGHNT and CDR2 YYREEE (reference sequence). The DNA of the CDR3 is TGTGCCAGCAGCTTGGAGGCCACTAGGGGAGGTGAGACCCAGTACTTC. Amino acid sequence: CASSLEATRGGETQYF. Supplemented by reference TRBV5-4 and TRBJ2-5, the full variable domain reads ETGVTQSPTHLIKTRGQQVTLRCSSQSGHNTVSWYQQALGQGPQFIFQYYREEENGRGNFPPRFSGLQFPNYSSELNVNALELDDSALYLCASSLEATRGGETQYFGPGTRLLVL.